A selection of T cell receptor beta chains follows, all from one sample in a study of blood T cell repertoires in COVID-19. The method was immunoSEQ multiplex PCR; TCRdb's version includes in-frame clones alone and lacks a portion of them. The sample lists over 150,000 clones, approximately 83% seen once, with roughly 7% in the top ten. Source material: PBMCs or T cells enriched from blood (not recorded which). Receptors were obtained from a man aged 35 to 55 who had recovered from COVID-19. The CDR3 runs from the conserved cysteine through the conserved F or W. A D gene is named only where the DNA matches it firmly. Clone size is given for some rows only: seen once, a few or many times, or a class if the clone is expanded.

v_call: TRBV13
d_call: TRBD2
clone_size: .
j_call: TRBJ2-1
cdr3_nt: TGTGCCAGCAGCTTAGTCCGGGGGGGACTAGCGGGCAATGAGCAGTTCTTC
cdr3_aa: CASSLVRGGLAGNEQFF

v_call: TRBV27
d_call: TRBD1
clone_size: .
j_call: TRBJ1-2
cdr3_nt: TGTGCCAGCAGTTCGGGACAGGGAAATGCGGAGGGCTACACCTTC
cdr3_aa: CASSSGQGNAEGYTF

v_call: TRBV6-1
d_call: .
clone_size: .
j_call: TRBJ1-1
cdr3_nt: TGTGCCAGCAGTGAGGGCACATGGAACACTGAAGCTTTCTTT
cdr3_aa: CASSEGTWNTEAFF

v_call: TRBV7-6
d_call: .
clone_size: many
j_call: TRBJ2-7
cdr3_nt: TGTGCCAGCAGCTTAGGGGGTACGGGGTCCTCCTACGAGCAGTACTTC
cdr3_aa: CASSLGGTGSSYEQYF

v_call: TRBV6-4
d_call: .
clone_size: .
j_call: TRBJ1-1
cdr3_nt: TGTGCCAGCAGTGAGGAGGCCTCGAACACTGAAGCTTTCTTT
cdr3_aa: CASSEEASNTEAFF

v_call: TRBV6-5
d_call: TRBD1
clone_size: .
j_call: TRBJ1-3
cdr3_nt: TGTGCCAGCAGTTACCGGTCCGGGACAGAGACATTT
cdr3_aa: CASSYRSGTETF

v_call: TRBV2
d_call: TRBD2
clone_size: once
j_call: TRBJ2-3
cdr3_nt: TGTGCCAGCCTGGTAGCGGGGGGGAAAGATACGCAGTATTTT
cdr3_aa: CASLVAGGKDTQYF

v_call: TRBV5-1
d_call: TRBD2
clone_size: .
j_call: TRBJ2-5
cdr3_nt: TGCGCCAGCAACAAGGGACTAGCGGTTGAGACCCAGTACTTC
cdr3_aa: CASNKGLAVETQYF

v_call: TRBV28
d_call: .
clone_size: once
j_call: TRBJ1-4
cdr3_nt: TGTGCCAGCGGAGGGGCTAATGAAAAACTGTTTTTT
cdr3_aa: CASGGANEKLFF

v_call: TRBV3-1/TRBV3-2
d_call: .
clone_size: .
j_call: TRBJ1-3
cdr3_nt: TGTGCCAGCAGCCAGGGACTCCTTAGCTCTGGAAACACCATATATTTT
cdr3_aa: CASSQGLLSSGNTIYF